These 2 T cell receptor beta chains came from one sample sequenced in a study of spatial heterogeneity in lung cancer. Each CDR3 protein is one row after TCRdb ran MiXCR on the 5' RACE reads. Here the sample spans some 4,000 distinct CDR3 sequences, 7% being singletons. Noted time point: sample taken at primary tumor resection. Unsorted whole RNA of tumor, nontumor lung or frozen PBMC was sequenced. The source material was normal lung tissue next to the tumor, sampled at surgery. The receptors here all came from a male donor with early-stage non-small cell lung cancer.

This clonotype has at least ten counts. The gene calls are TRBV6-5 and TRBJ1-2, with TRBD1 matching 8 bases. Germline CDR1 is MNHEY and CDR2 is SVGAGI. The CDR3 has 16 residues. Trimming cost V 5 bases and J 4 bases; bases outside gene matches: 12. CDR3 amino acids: CASSQQGVRAPYGYTF. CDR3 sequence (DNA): TGTGCCAGCAGTCAACAGGGGGTCCGAGCGCCCTATGGCTACACCTTC.

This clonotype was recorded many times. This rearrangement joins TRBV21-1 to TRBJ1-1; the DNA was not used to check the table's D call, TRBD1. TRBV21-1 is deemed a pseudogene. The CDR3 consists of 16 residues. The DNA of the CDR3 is TGTGCCAGCAGCAGAGGGACACCTAAGAAGAACACTGAAGCTTTCTTT. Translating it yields CASSRGTPKKNTEAFF.